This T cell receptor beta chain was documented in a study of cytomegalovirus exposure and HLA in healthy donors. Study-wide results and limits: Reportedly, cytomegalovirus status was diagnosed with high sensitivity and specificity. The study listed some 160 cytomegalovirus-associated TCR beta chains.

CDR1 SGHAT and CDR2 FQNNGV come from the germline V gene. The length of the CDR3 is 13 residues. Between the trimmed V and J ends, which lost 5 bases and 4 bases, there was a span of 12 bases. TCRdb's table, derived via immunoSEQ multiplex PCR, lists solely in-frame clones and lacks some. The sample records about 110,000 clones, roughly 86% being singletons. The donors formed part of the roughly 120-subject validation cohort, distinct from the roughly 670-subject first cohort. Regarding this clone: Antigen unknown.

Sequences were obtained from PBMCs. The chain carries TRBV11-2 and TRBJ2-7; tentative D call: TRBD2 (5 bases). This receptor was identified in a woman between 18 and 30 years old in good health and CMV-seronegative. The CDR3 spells CASSERTGYEQYF. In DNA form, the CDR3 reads TGTGCCAGCAGCGAACGGACGGGATACGAGCAGTACTTC.